The 3 T cell receptor beta chains below were found in one sample sequenced in a study of T-cell reconstitution after alpha-beta-depleted transplantation in children. For TCRbeta, the library was prepared with unique molecular identifiers. One entry per CDR3 protein results from TCRdb running MiXCR on the PCR reads. The repertoire consists of roughly 670,000 distinct CDR3 sequences, with around 13% occurring once and the leading ten covering 0.79%. Sequencing was performed on PBMCs, taken before TCRalphabeta/CD19-depleted stem cell transplant. Receptor source: a girl between 2 and 10 years old with congenital amegakaryocytic thrombocytopenia, due to receive a stem cell transplant.

In this sample, this clonotype turned up a few times. This chain links TRBV12-3 or TRBV12-4 with TRBJ2-7; the D is unclear. V lost 3 bases and J lost 6, with 9 bases in between. This CDR3 has 12 residues. The CDR3 region has the DNA TGTGCCAGCAGTTTTATCACCCCCGAGCAGTACTTC. The encoded protein is CASSFITPEQYF.

The V call is TRBV10-3, the J call TRBJ1-3; TRBD1 aligns across 7 bases. Germline loops: CDR1 ENHRY, CDR2 SYGVKD. The V and J ends lost 3 bases and 0 bases, in that order; junction bases with no gene match: 8. This CDR3 is 17 amino acids long. CDR3 DNA sequence: TGTGCCATCAGTGACTGGACAGGTACAATCTCTGGAAACACCATATATTTT. Translated, it gives CAISDWTGTISGNTIYF.

This clonotype was seen repeatedly, ten times or more. The chain couples TRBV20-1 to TRBJ2-3; TRBD2 agrees at 13 bases. The CDR3 contains 17 residues. Trimming removed 3 bases from V and 0 bases from J; junction bases left unmatched: 6. In germline, CDR1 is DFQATT, CDR2 SNEGSKA (reference sequence). CDR3 amino acids: CSASLGTSGISTDTQYF. DNA for the CDR3: TGCAGTGCTAGCCTCGGGACTAGCGGGATTAGCACAGATACGCAGTATTTT.